Reported below is one TCR beta chain. The target antigen is unknown. Data came from immunoSEQ multiplex PCR; TCRdb stores just in-frame clones and leaves some out. The sample consists of roughly 54,000 clones, 50% to 65% of them appearing once. These data are taken from a study of cytotoxic CD8 clonotypes in ibrutinib-treated CLL. Across the whole study: Among responders, some 25 were partial and 2 complete; after median 68 months, roughly 15 stayed remitted and roughly twelve progressed. Response sampling came at median around twelve months of treatment, ranging roughly 6 to 36 months. Findings and caveats of the study: Public clonotypes were rare and shrank or held steady on treatment.

This CDR3 is built from 14 residues. Germline loops: CDR1 LNHDA, CDR2 SQIVND (reference sequence). Trimming left V 7 bases short and J 3 bases short, with 13 bases between. The source of this sequence is a human donor with chronic lymphocytic leukemia. The rearrangement joins TRBV19 to TRBJ1-5; the D is unclear. The source was PBMCs, collected after 24 months of ibrutinib treatment. CDR3 loop: CASKNSQHNQPQHF. Written as DNA, the CDR3 is TGTGCCAGTAAAAACAGCCAACACAATCAGCCCCAGCATTTT. The variable domain in full, with the rest retrieved from reference TRBV19 and TRBJ1-5, is DGGITQSPKYLFRKEGQNVTLSCEQNLNHDAMYWYRQDPGQGLRLIYYSQIVNDFQKGDIAEGYSVSREKKESFPLTVTSAQKNPTAFYLCASKNSQHNQPQHFGDGTRLSIL.